This T cell receptor (beta chain) was captured by sequencing in a study of early stage breast cancer tumors (dated by TCRdb to about 2017). Study-wide context: Of the 15 to 20 invasive breast tumors, 12 to 13 were found to be estrogen receptor-positive, progesterone receptor-positive and HER2-negative. About 65% of the 12 ER+/PR+/HER2- tumors were invasive ductal carcinomas, while the other four were invasive lobular carcinomas. A read coverage of roughly 10-fold per sample was achieved on average. Across all samples, 2 million to 3 million templates representing roughly 1,100,000 unique clonotypes were detected.

Each sample was amplified in two independent genomic DNA replicates, using approximately 0.5 ug for blood and 1.5 ug for tumor or normal breast. Following the manufacturer's instructions, the ImmunoSeq Intro kit was used to carry out TCRB sequencing on genomic DNA. Multiplex PCR ran roughly 34 cycles with proprietary primers and spike-in control sequences for absolute quantification. Single-end 150-bp reads were used to sequence an 87-bp fragment covering the CDR3 and the flanking V and J genes. Each lane of an Illumina MiSeq using version 3.0 chemistry carried seven multiplexed samples, with two replicates per sample. The study's processing was this. The vendor's proprietary pipeline processed the raw data and merged both replicates into a single result for each sample. A clonotype was defined as productive rearrangements that share the same V-gene family, CDR3 amino acid sequence and J-gene segment. Clonality was calculated as 1 minus the normalized Shannon entropy (Pielou evenness) of TCRB abundances. To estimate T cell density, the total number of templates was divided by the number of input cells, which was inferred from the amount of DNA input. Recon with default parameters was used to estimate total repertoire diversity and clonality. A clonotype counted as tumor-enriched if its abundance in tumor exceeded 0.1% and was at least 32-fold higher than its abundance in normal breast. Held by TCRdb, this immuneACCESS table contains in-frame sequences only and omits some clones. Under half of the omission traces to an unresolved V gene where checked; the cause of the rest is unknown. That table furnishes V, J and clone size, whereas the DNA furnished D and trimming. The sample table lists approximately 50,000 clones, 60% to 85% of them with a count of one. Of the sample, around 3.2% is held by the ten largest clones.

The study profiled bulk TCR beta-chain repertoires in matched peripheral blood, tumor and adjacent normal breast tissue taken from more than 15 patients with early-stage breast cancer. Before surgery, about 4.5-11 mL of whole blood was collected into EDTA tubes and then processed within 2 hours. Peripheral blood mononuclear cells were isolated by Ficoll-Paque centrifugation in SepMate-50 tubes. For storage in liquid nitrogen, PBMCs were cryopreserved as aliquots of 2 to 4 million cells in roughly 90% FBS with about 10% DMSO. The Qiagen AllPrep DNA/RNA Mini kit was used to extract genomic DNA. At the junction V is shortened by 1 base and J by 2 bases, with 6 bases in between. The germline V gene (reference sequence) specifies LNHDA as CDR1 and SQIVND as CDR2. Spanning cysteine to phenylalanine, the CDR3 consists of 15 amino acids. Only CDR3 DNA remains: 45 bases, in frame from the first base. Concerning this clone: This receptor's antigen is unknown. Base qualities are missing; no much larger clone stands one base away.

Points the paper makes about the study in general: Analysis by tumor subtype was prevented by the small cohort size. Enriched TCRB sequences shared across patients were mostly commonly generated sequences, unlikely to play an important role in the tumor microenvironment. Compared with adjacent normal breast tissue, tumors had approximately 2.5-fold higher T cell density and higher clonality. Chain pairing and functional markers such as CD4, CD8 and FOXP3 were not captured by bulk genomic DNA sequencing of unsorted cells. Repertoires from blood and normal breast were more alike than repertoires from blood and tumor, and in 14 of 16 patients, comparing each tissue with blood separated tumor from normal.

Input material: blood. This clonotype was sampled from a person aged 30-39 years with breast cancer. The sequence joins TRBV19 to TRBJ2-6; D gene: possibly TRBD2, on 5 matching bases. CDR3 region: CASSIVRAGANVLTF. DNA sequence: TGTGCCAGTAGTATAGTGAGGGCTGGGGCCAACGTCCTGACTTTC.